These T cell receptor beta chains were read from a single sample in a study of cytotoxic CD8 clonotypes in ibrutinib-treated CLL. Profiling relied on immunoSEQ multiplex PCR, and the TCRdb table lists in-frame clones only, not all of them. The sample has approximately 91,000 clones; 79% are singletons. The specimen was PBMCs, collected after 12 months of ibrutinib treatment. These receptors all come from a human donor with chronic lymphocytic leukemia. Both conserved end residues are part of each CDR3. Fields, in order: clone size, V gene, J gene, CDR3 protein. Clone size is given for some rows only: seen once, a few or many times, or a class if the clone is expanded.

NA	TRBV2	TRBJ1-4	CASNTLSGSNEKLFF
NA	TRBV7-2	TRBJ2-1	CASSPLGGLGYNEQFF
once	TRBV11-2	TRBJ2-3	CASSLGGSTDTQYF
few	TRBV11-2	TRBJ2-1	CASSPGGVNEQFF
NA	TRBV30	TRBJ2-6	CAWSVQGAPGANVLTF
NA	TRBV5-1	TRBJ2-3	CASSPGGSGVTDTQYF
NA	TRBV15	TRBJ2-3	CATSRAWGGAYF
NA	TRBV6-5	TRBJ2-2	CASSYSRSTGELFF
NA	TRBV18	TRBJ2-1	CASSPGAGDPNEQFF
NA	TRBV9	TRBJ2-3	CASSVEGAKADTQYF
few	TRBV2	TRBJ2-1	CASSDPTGGNEQFF
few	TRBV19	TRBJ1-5	CASSTDRGNQPQHF
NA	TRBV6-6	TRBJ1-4	CASSQRGEKLFF
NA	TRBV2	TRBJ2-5	CASSEGLANQETQYF
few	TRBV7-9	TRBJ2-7	CASSPSGTPGYEQYF
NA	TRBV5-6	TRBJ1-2	CASRPRATEGGYTF
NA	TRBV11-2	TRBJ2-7	CASSPQVGGEQYF
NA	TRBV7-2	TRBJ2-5	CASSPRSVGGETQYF
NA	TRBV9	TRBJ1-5	CASSPGGVYNQPQHF
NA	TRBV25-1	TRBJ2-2	CASSPRLRTGELFF
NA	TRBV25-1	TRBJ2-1	CASPYNEQFF
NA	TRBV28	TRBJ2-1	CASSGGQNNEQFF
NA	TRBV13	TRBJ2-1	CASSLAGLAGLVF
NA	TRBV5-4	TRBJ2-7	CASSLGGTDSYEQYF
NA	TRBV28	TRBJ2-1	CASRGGGSYNEQFF
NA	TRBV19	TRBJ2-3	CASSHRDTQYF
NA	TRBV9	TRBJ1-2	CASSVAVSYYGYTF
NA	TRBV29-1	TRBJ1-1	CSAPIGGTEAFF
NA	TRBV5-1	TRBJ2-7	CASSPQTDSYEQYF
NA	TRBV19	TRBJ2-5	CASGVRQVRGAQYF
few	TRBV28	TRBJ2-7	CASRYEQVGEQYF
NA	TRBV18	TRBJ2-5	CASSRSGGETQYF
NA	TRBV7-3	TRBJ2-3	CASSLGGTSTDTQYF
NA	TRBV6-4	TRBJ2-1	CASSDSDRGEQFF
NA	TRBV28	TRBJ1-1	CASSLGGTGTYRAFF
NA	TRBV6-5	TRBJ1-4	CASSYSGRVNEKLFF
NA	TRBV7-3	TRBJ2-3	CASSLTGVARVTDTQYF
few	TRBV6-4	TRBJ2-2	CATSQIPNTGELFF
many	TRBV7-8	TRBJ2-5	CASSLLAGGETQYF
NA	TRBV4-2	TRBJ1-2	CASSQDIQTNYGYTF
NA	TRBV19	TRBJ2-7	CASSMRLAGGGEQYF
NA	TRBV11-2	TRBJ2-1	CASSLPGGEQFF
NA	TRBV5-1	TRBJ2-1	CASSSTVGSEQFF
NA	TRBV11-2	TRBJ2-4	CASSLTAPGGGGNIQYF
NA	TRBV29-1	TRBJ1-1	CSAEGQMNTEAFF
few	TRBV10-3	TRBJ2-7	CAIRLAVHYEQYF
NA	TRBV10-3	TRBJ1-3	CAISESGGSGNTIYF
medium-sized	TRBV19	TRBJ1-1	CASTTRGLGAFF
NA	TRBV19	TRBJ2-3	CASSMETSTDTQYF
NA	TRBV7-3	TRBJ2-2	CASSPRDTLWGTGELFF
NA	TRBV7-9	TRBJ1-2	CASSLGQNYGYTF
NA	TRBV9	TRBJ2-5	CASSVAGGGETQYF
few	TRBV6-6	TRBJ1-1	CASSPGWGDPEAFF
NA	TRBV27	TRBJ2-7	CASSLSAAAPYEQYF
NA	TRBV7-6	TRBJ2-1	CASRPRGRRANEQFF